This record looks at one T cell receptor (beta chain) sequence and its context. Its antigen has not been determined. It has no much larger one-base neighbor in the sample; base qualities were not kept. The CDR3 numbers 18 residues from cysteine through phenylalanine. Of the read, only the CDR3 DNA is kept; its 54 bases are in frame from base 1. V trim: 3 bases; J trim: 1 base; unmatched bases: 12. Reading the germline V gene (reference sequence) gives CDR1 GTSNPN and CDR2 SVGIG. Libraries were constructed by the immunoSEQ multiplex PCR assay. TCRdb retrieved this table from immuneACCESS and kept in-frame rearrangements only. Not all clones are present; in checked studies, unresolved V genes account for under half, and no reason is known for the remainder. The sample yields some 660,000 clones; 87% were counted once. The top ten hold 0.0094% of the sample. The data were obtained in a study of shared T cell receptors in the human thymus (dated by TCRdb to 2020 to 2022). At the level of the whole study: The study examined how the human thymus generates shared, self-reactive T-cell receptor alpha chains.

This sample was also put to use in a study of human thymus T cells. The second study also describes: In Finland, the donors were immunologically healthy infants who were having open corrective cardiac surgery for congenital heart defects. Thymus tissue was collected as surgical resects that were removed during corrective cardiac surgery. Biased V and J gene segment usage appeared to be present in both thymic and peripheral blood repertoires. The related research found that thymic TCR repertoires overlapped highly between unrelated individuals. TCR alpha and beta repertoires from roughly eight infant thymus samples and a few related peripheral blood samples were characterized in the study. Donor ages ranged from about 6 to 244 days, and the cohort comprised 5 to 7 male and a couple of female infants. Thymocytes were released mechanically from tissue and stored at -70 °C as pellets of roughly 9-32 million cells. Genomic DNA was extracted from frozen cell pellets with a QIAsymphony instrument. The immunoSEQ multiplex PCR assay was used to amplify the TCRB and TCRAD loci from a standardized quantity of quality-controlled genomic DNA. Amplicons spanned the V(D)J region at a length sufficient to cover the CDR3 and identify V and J genes. The amplicons were sequenced on an Illumina platform via the commercial immunoSEQ service. Corrections for primer bias and sequencing errors followed previously described methods, while TCRAD and TCRB definitions were based on the IMGT database. Repertoires were analysed with immunoSEQ Analyzer 3.0 and VDJTools, covering basic statistics, V/J segment usage, diversity estimates, rarefaction and pairwise overlap. To estimate diversity, the Chao1, ChaoE, Efron-Thisted, Shannon and inverse Simpson indices were applied, and diversity was also estimated on datasets down-sampled to the smallest sample. Repertoire overlap was assessed by strict matching of CDR3 nucleotide sequence, V gene and J gene, and clustering was done by Jaccard-based multidimensional scaling. Thymus samples yielded on average approximately 840,000 unique TCRB clonotypes, compared with 80,000 to 95,000 from blood samples.

The rearranged segments are TRBV30 and TRBJ1-1, with 12 bases aligning to TRBD1. The sequenced sample consisted of thymocytes. The sequence derives from a boy under three years old with a congenital heart defect. Donor details come from another sample of the same person, matched by shared clones. The CDR3 has the sequence CAWSGGQGARVQNTEAFF. The nucleotides read TGTGCCTGGAGCGGGGGACAGGGGGCGCGGGTCCAGAACACTGAAGCTTTCTTT.